Sequencing of this T cell receptor beta chain was carried out in a study of blood T cells in healthy people across ages. With V trimmed by 10 bases and J by 4 bases, 2 bases remained unmatched. Germline V gives CDR1 SGHNT, CDR2 YYREEE (reference sequence). The CDR3 contains 12 residues. This clonotype turned up a few times. The antigen is unknown. Notes on the study in general: A roughly linear age-dependent decrease characterized TCR beta diversity per million T cells.

The second PCR ran about 6 to 12 cycles with a sample-barcoded 5' primer and J-beta primers. Each cDNA molecule carried a tag from a template-switch adaptor that contained 12 random nucleotides. TCRdb processed the 5' RACE reads anew with MiXCR; each CDR3 protein has one entry. The sample yields about 1.8 million distinct CDR3 sequences, around 48% seen once. The genes are TRBV5-4 and TRBJ2-5, with 12 bases aligning to TRBD2. This clonotype was sampled from a middle-aged woman in good health. The sequencing input was blood. Here the CDR3 DNA reads TGTGCCTGGGGACTAGCGGGAGAGACCCAGTACTTC. This gives the protein CAWGLAGETQYF.